This T cell receptor (beta chain) was recorded in a study of immune evolution from preneoplasia to lung adenocarcinoma. The wider study: HLA loss of heterozygosity: around 6.5% AIS, less than 18% MIA, about 31% ADC, none AAH.

Between about 2013 and 2018, patients underwent resection in Japan or China. After pathologic assessment, macro-dissection selected premalignant or tumor cells for extraction. Trimming cost V 3 bases and J 5 bases, with 14 bases left between them. Germline loops: CDR1 MNHGY, CDR2 SVAAGI. The length of the CDR3 is 15 residues. Sequenced by immunoSEQ multiplex PCR; TCRdb stores in-frame clones only, minus some. The sample comprises roughly 5,300 clones, about 68% of which are singletons, and 6.5% to 8.5% rests with the top ten. This chain joins TRBV6-9 and TRBJ1-5; tentatively, D is TRBD1 (6 bases). This clonotype originated in a person aged 55-80 years with lung adenocarcinoma. Sequencing was done on a sample of FFPE lung adenocarcinoma in situ tissue. The CDR3 nucleotides read TGTGCCAGCAGTTACTCCACAGGGAATGATCAGCCCCAGCATTTT. This translates into CASSYSTGNDQPQHF.